This paragraph reports one T cell receptor (beta chain). The record originates from a study of blood T cell repertoires in COVID-19. On the study more broadly: Acute and convalescent COVID-19 samples came from the United States, Italy and Spain. In each case, the material was cDNA or gDNA derived from T cells, B-cell-depleted T cells, or PBMCs.

V trimming: 3 bases; J trimming: 7 bases; junction bases outside the gene matches: 12. From germline, CDR1 is LNHDA and CDR2 SQIVND (reference sequence). This CDR3 contains 15 residues. In the source study's methods: The assay estimated nucleated cells by amplifying reference gene primers. Sequenced by immunoSEQ multiplex PCR; TCRdb stores in-frame clones only, minus some. V and J calls and clone size follow that table, whereas D and trimming were derived from the DNA. The data show some 100,000 clones, about 91% seen once. The chain joins TRBV19 to TRBJ2-7; 7 bases agree with TRBD1. The sequenced sample consisted of peripheral blood. The clonotype was recovered from a woman in her 70s with acute or convalescent COVID-19. The CDR3 DNA reads TGTGCCAGTAGTATCCCCGACAGGGCGACGGGGGAGCAGTACTTC. This translates into CASSIPDRATGEQYF.